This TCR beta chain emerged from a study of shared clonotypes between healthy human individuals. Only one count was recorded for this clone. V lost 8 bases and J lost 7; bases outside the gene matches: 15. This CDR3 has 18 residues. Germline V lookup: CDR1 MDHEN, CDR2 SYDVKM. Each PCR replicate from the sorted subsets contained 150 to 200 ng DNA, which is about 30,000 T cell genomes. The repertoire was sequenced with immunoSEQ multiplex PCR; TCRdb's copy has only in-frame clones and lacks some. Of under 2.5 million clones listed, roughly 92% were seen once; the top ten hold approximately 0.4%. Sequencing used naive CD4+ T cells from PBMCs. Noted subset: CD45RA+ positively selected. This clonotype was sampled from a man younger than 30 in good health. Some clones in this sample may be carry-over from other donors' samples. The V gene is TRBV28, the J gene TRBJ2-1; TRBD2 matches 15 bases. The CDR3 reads CASSRYVGTSGRINEQFF. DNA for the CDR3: TGTGCCAGCTCCCGTTACGTTGGGACTAGCGGGAGGATTAATGAGCAGTTCTTC.